This T cell receptor beta chain was observed in a study of shared clonotypes between healthy human individuals (dated by TCRdb to 2020 to 2021). Study-level background: The cohort included a few men and a couple of women between 18 and 49 years of age. Between about 0.8 and 9 billion PBMCs per donor were obtained by leukapheresis. The study deeply sequenced blood TCR repertoires of several healthy adults to estimate repertoire size and the extent of clonotype sharing between individuals. Libraries were prepared and TCR repertoires were sequenced by different laboratories using diverse techniques, in order to increase sequencing depth and limit assay-specific biases. Per donor, three plates each were used for CD4 naive and CD4 memory, two for CD8 naive, and one for CD8 memory.

Study-wide conclusions, independent of this receptor: Higher generation probabilities were observed for clonotypes shared by all four sorted-subset donors than for non-shared clonotypes. Sampling was limited to blood, and TCR repertoires in tissue likely differ from TCR repertoires in blood. Rarefaction of sorted-subset datasets indicated incomplete sequencing despite the large sequencing depth. Pairwise subsampling indicated that sequencing depth was expected to affect the degree of clonotype sharing among donors. Because the study included a small number of donors, the genetic and exposure-history diversity represented was limited. Across a handful of donors, approximately 4.9% of naive CD4, approximately 3.6% of naive CD8, 2.3% of memory CD4, and about 0.44% of memory CD8 clonotypes were shared. Naive subsets generally had larger estimated clonotype richness than memory subsets did.

CD8 naive samples were obtained by positive selection for CCR7 among CD45RO-negative cells, yielding a CD45RA+CCR7+ population from which TemRA cells were excluded. Healthy HIV-negative adults with no recently reported acute infections or vaccinations were included as donors. Every donor was a Caucasian adult residing in Nashville, Tennessee, USA. After blood collection by leukapheresis, PBMCs were isolated using Ficoll-Histopaque density gradient centrifugation and then cryopreserved in the vapor phase of liquid nitrogen. Analytical flow cytometry was used to check the purity and quantity of each magnetically sorted T cell population. Each sorted fraction had its genomic DNA isolated and then quantified by UV absorbance on a Nanodrop 2000c. Notes on this clone: There is no known antigen for this receptor. The sample holds no much larger clone one base away, and base qualities are not on file.

The CDR1 and CDR2 encoded by the germline V gene (reference sequence) are SGHKS and YYEKEE. V lost 1 base and J lost 4 bases; the stretch between them is 10 bases long. The CDR3 measures 14 amino acids from cysteine to phenylalanine. Only the CDR3 portion is preserved as DNA: 42 bases, with reading frame beginning at the first base. TCR CDR3 regions were amplified from genomic DNA by multiplex PCR using the deep immunoSEQ assay. Extracted genomic DNA from each cell subset was distributed evenly across all wells of several immunoSEQ 96-well plates, and each plate was treated as a replicate. For sorted subsets, each replicate PCR was loaded with roughly 0.2 ug genomic DNA, equivalent to 25,000 to 35,000 T cell genomes. The purified libraries were quantified using a Qubit 3.0 fluorometer, sized with a Bioanalyzer 2100, and then quantified again using the KAPA Library Quantification kit. Every immunoSEQ 96-well plate was sequenced on a separate single-read 150-cycle Illumina NextSeq 550 flow cell. The published analysis was carried out like this. Because the immunoSEQ output included only junctional sequences and no quality scores, the filtering could not be the same as the filtering used for full-length reads. To assign V/J genes and CDR3, sequences were annotated against IMGT germline references using PyIR, a Python wrapper for IgBLAST v1.9. Reads were filtered out if the reads had weak V/J assignments (E-value above 1e-6), no CDR3, stop codons, out-of-frame junctions, or ambiguous translated residues. A V3J clonotype was defined by an identical inferred V gene, J gene, and CDR3 amino acid sequence. The percentage overlap between two repertoires was calculated by dividing the number of shared unique clonotypes by the size of the smaller repertoire. RTK rarefaction, the Chao1 estimator, and Recon v2.1 estimates of unobserved clonotypes were used to assess repertoire richness. OLGA was used to compute generation probabilities for all TCRbeta clonotypes that the gDNA method yielded from a few donors. The source is immuneACCESS, and TCRdb retained only in-frame sequences with V and J called. Part of the clones is not carried over; for the studies checked, unresolved V genes explain less than half of this, and the remainder is unexplained. Clone size and the V and J calls come from that table; the DNA yielded D and trimming. Here the sample has hundreds of thousands of clones; about 91% occur a single time. 24% of the sample belongs to the ten largest clones.

The receptor was derived from a young man in good health. Specimen: naive CD8+ T cells sorted from blood. The cell subset or site label for this specimen denotes: CD45RA+CCR7+. The chain links TRBV5-5 with TRBJ2-3, with the D gene not clear enough to name. The DNA sequence reads TGTGCCAGCAGCTTGCCGGTCGGCGCAGATACGCAGTATTTT. The translation is CASSLPVGADTQYF. When the CDR3 is completed using the reference TRBV5-5 and TRBJ2-3 genes on either side, the full variable domain is DAGVTQSPTHLIKTRGQQVTLRCSPISGHKSVSWYQQVLGQGPQFIFQYYEKEERGRGNFPDRFSARQFPNYSSELNVNALLLGDSALYLCASSLPVGADTQYFGPGTRLTVL.